This TCR beta chain was retrieved from a study of blood T cell repertoires in COVID-19. Only a few counts were recorded for this clone. Germline trimming cut 6 bases from V and 4 bases from J; bases unmatched to any gene: 6. The CDR3 has 14 residues. Germline V gene sequence: CDR1 WSHSY, CDR2 SAAADI. Sequencing was performed with immunoSEQ multiplex PCR; in TCRdb, only in-frame clones are kept and a portion is missing. Here the sample spans about 110,000 clones, approximately 78% being singletons. Sequencing was carried out using peripheral blood. The TCR sequence derives from a woman of 80 years or more with acute or convalescent COVID-19. The J gene is TRBJ2-3, the V gene TRBV10-2, with 8 nucleotides matching TRBD2. CDR3 sequence (DNA): TGCGCCAGCAGCCCAGCGGGGGCCCCAGATACGCAGTATTTT. This gives the protein CASSPAGAPDTQYF.